This entry lists 4 T cell receptor beta chains sequenced from one sample in a study of shared clonotypes between healthy human individuals. Sequenced by immunoSEQ multiplex PCR; TCRdb stores in-frame clones only, minus some. The sample yields roughly 600,000 clones, 95% to 98% seen once. It was CD45RO-negative cells, positively selected for CCR7, that made up naive CD8 cells, with terminally differentiated effector memory CD45RA+ cells excluded. Sequencing was carried out using naive CD8+ T cells sorted from blood. The receptors were gathered from a man younger than 45 in good health.

The rearrangement joins TRBV7-2 to TRBJ1-1; unclear D gene. CDR1 SGHTA and CDR2 FQGNSA come from the germline V gene. Trimming cost V 5 bases and J 1 base, with 17 bases left between them. The CDR3 covers 16 residues. For the CDR3, the DNA is TGTGCCAGCAGCCTCCTTAGAGCGGGATGGAACACTGAAGCTTTCTTT. Protein product: CASSLLRAGWNTEAFF.

The chain carries TRBV29-1 and TRBJ2-3, with 9 positions matching TRBD2. The V segment lost 1 base and the J segment 11 bases; nucleotides outside the gene matches: 10. This CDR3 has 14 amino acids. CDR1 and CDR2 (germline): SQVTM, ANQGSEA. CDR3: CSVEGTLAGLGQYF. In nucleotides, the CDR3 is TGCAGCGTTGAAGGTACGCTAGCGGGACTCGGGCAGTATTTT.

J is TRBJ2-3 and V is TRBV7-9; D perhaps matches TRBD2 (5 bases). This CDR3 is built from 15 residues. The germline gives CDR1 SEHNR, CDR2 FQNEAQ (reference sequence). V lost 5 bases and J 6 bases, leaving 18 bases between the germline ends. Here the CDR3 DNA reads TGTGCCAGCAGCGAACTCGTGGAGGTAGGGGATACGCAGTATTTT. Residues: CASSELVEVGDTQYF. The full variable domain, rest sourced from reference TRBV7-9 and TRBJ2-3, is DTGVSQNPRHKITKRGQNVTFRCDPISEHNRLYWYRQTLGQGPEFLTYFQNEAQLEKSRLLSDRFSAERPKGSFSTLEIQRTEQGDSAMYLCASSELVEVGDTQYFGPGTRLTVL.

This clone was seen only once. The chain employs TRBV30 and TRBJ1-5; no reliable D call. Germline values: CDR1 GTSNPN, CDR2 SVGIG (reference sequence). The CDR3 totals 15 residues. V was clipped by 0 bases and J by 0 bases, with 9 bases between them. Here the CDR3 reads CAWSVGVASNQPQHF. In DNA, the CDR3 is TGTGCCTGGAGTGTTGGTGTGGCTAGCAATCAGCCCCAGCATTTT.